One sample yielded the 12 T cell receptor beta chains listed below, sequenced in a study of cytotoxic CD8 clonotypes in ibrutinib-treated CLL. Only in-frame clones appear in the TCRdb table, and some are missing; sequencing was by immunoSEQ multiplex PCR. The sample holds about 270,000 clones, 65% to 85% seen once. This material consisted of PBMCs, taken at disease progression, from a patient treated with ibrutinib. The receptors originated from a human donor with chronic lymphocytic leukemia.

The CDR3 region is CASSPPGLAGGPYEQYF. The CDR3 DNA follows: TGTGCCAGCTCACCCCCGGGACTAGCGGGGGGGCCCTACGAGCAGTACTTC. V usage is TRBV18 and J usage is TRBJ2-7; 16 bases line up with TRBD2. With V trimmed by 3 bases and J by 2 bases, 4 bases remained unmatched. The CDR3 loop spans 17 amino acids. Germline V CDR1 and CDR2: KGHSH, LQKENI.

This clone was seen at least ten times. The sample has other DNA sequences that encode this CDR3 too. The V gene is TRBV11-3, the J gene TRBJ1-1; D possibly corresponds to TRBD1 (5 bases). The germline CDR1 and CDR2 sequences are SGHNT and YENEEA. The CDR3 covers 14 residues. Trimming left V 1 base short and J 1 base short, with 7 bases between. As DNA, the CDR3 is TGTGCCAGCAGCTTAGGGGGGAAGAACACTGAAGCTTTCTTT. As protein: CASSLGGKNTEAFF.

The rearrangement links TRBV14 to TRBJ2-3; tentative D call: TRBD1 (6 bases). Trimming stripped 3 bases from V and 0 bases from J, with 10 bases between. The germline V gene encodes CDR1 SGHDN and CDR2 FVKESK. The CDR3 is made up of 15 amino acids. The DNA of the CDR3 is TGTGCCAGCAGCCAGGGGGCTGTTAGCACAGATACGCAGTATTTT. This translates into CASSQGAVSTDTQYF.

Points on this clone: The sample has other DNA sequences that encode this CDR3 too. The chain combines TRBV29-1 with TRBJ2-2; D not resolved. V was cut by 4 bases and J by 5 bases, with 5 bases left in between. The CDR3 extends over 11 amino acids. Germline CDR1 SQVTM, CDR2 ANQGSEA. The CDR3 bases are TGCAGCGTTGGGCAGACCGGGGAGCTGTTTTTT. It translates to CSVGQTGELFF.

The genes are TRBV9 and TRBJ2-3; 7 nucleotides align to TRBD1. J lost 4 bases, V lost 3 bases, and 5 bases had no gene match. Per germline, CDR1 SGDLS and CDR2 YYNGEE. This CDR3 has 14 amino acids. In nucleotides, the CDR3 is TGTGCCAGCAGCGCTGTAGGGGGCGCAGATACGCAGTATTTT. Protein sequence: CASSAVGGADTQYF.

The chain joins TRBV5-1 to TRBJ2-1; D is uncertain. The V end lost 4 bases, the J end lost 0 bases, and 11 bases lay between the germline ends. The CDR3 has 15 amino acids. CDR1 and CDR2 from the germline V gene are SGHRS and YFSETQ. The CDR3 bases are TGCGCCAGCAGCCTGGATAGTATCTCCTACAATGAGCAGTTCTTC. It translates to CASSLDSISYNEQFF.

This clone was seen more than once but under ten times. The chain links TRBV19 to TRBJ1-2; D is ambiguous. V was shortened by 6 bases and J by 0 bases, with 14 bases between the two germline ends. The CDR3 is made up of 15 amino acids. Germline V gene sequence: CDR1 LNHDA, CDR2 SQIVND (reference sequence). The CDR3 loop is CASSKPPLTNYGYTF. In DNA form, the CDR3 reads TGTGCCAGTAGCAAACCCCCGCTTACTAACTATGGCTACACCTTC. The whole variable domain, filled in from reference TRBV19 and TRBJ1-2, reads DGGITQSPKYLFRKEGQNVTLSCEQNLNHDAMYWYRQDPGQGLRLIYYSQIVNDFQKGDIAEGYSVSREKKESFPLTVTSAQKNPTAFYLCASSKPPLTNYGYTFGSGTRLTVV.

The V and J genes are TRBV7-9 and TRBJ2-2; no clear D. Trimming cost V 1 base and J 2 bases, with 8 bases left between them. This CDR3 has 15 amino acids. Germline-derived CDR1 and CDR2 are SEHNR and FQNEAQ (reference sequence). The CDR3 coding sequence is TGTGCCAGCAGCTTAGGCGGTTTCAACACCGGGGAGCTGTTTTTT. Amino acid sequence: CASSLGGFNTGELFF.

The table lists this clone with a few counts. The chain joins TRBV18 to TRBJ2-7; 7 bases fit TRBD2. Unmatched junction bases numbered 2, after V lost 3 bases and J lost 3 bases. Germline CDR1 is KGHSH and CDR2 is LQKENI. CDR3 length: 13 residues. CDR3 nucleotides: TGTGCCAGCTCACCGGGGAGGGGCTACGAGCAGTACTTC. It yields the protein CASSPGRGYEQYF.

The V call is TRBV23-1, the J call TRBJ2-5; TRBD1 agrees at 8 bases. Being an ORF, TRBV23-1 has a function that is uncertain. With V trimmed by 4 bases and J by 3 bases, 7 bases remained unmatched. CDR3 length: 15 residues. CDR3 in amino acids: CASSRSQGAEETQYF. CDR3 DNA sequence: TGCGCCAGCAGTCGAAGTCAGGGGGCCGAAGAGACCCAGTACTTC.

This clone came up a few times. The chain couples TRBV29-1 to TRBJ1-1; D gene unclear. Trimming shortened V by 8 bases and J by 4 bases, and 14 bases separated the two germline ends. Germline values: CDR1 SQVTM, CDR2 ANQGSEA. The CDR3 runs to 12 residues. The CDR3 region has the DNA TGCAGCCCGGACCCACGAAGCACTGAAGCTTTCTTT. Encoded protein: CSPDPRSTEAFF. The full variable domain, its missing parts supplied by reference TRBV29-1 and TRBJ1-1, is SAVISQKPSRDICQRGTSLTIQCQVDSQVTMMFWYRQQPGQSLTLIATANQGSEATYESGFVIDKFPISRPNLTFSTLTVSNMSPEDSSIYLCSPDPRSTEAFFGQGTRLTVV.

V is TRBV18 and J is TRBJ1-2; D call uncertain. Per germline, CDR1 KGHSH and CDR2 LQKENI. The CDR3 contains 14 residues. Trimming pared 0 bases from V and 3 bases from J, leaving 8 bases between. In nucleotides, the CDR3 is TGTGCCAGCTCACCACCGTTGTGGGACTATGGCTACACCTTC. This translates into CASSPPLWDYGYTF.